Listed below are T cell receptor beta chains from one sample, sequenced in a study of blood T cell repertoires in COVID-19. The table came from immunoSEQ multiplex PCR; TCRdb's copy has only in-frame clones and leaves some out. The sample records roughly 60,000 clones, over 75% being singletons. Sample: peripheral blood. Every receptor here comes from a human donor in a cohort sampled during active COVID-19. Each CDR3 is given with its conserved first and last residue. A D gene is named only where the DNA matches it firmly. Only some rows state a clone size, as once, few, many or a class for expanded clones.

D	size	V	J	DNA	CDR3
.	.	TRBV7-8	TRBJ2-6	TGTGCCAGCAGCTTAACCCGACTGGGGGCCAACGTCCTGACTTTC	CASSLTRLGANVLTF
.	.	TRBV28	TRBJ1-3	TGTGCCAGCAGTTTGGGGCAGGGGAATGGAAACACCATATATTTT	CASSLGQGNGNTIYF
TRBD1	.	TRBV7-9	TRBJ1-3	TGTGCCAGCAGCCAAGGGACAGATTCTGGAAACACCATATATTTT	CASSQGTDSGNTIYF
TRBD2	once	TRBV10-2	TRBJ2-3	TGCGCCAGCAGTGAGCCCACGGGGACTAGCGCAGATACGCAGTATTTT	CASSEPTGTSADTQYF
TRBD2	.	TRBV9	TRBJ2-7	TGTGCCAGCAGCCTCAGCGGGAGGGCCTACGAGCAGTACTTC	CASSLSGRAYEQYF
TRBD1	.	TRBV5-4	TRBJ1-4	TGTGCCAGCAGCTTGAGATTTGGGACAGGGAATGAAAAACTGTTTTTT	CASSLRFGTGNEKLFF
.	once	TRBV5-1	TRBJ2-5	TGCGCCAGCAGCTTGGTTCGAGAGACCCAGTACTTC	CASSLVRETQYF
.	.	TRBV6-5	TRBJ2-2	TGTGCCAGCAGCCGCAGGGGAGCCACCGGGGAGCTGTTTTTT	CASSRRGATGELFF
.	.	TRBV20-1	TRBJ2-4	TGCAGTGCTAGTCAGACTGTAGCCAAAAACATTCAGTACTTC	CSASQTVAKNIQYF
.	.	TRBV4-1	TRBJ1-2	TGCGCCAGCAGCCAAGAGGGCAGGGTGGAAGGCTACACCTTC	CASSQEGRVEGYTF
TRBD1	.	TRBV7-2	TRBJ2-7	TGTGCCAGCAGCACCCGACAGGGGCTCTACGAGCAGTACTTC	CASSTRQGLYEQYF
TRBD2	.	TRBV5-1	TRBJ2-7	TGCGCCAGCAGCTTGACGGTTAGCGGGGGATCCTACGAGCAGTACTTC	CASSLTVSGGSYEQYF
TRBD1	once	TRBV5-6	TRBJ2-1	TGTGCCAGCAGCTTTCGGGACAGGGGGGTGGATGAGCAGTTCTTC	CASSFRDRGVDEQFF
.	.	TRBV20-1	TRBJ2-7	TGCAGTGCTAGTCCCCAGAACAACGAGCAGTACTTC	CSASPQNNEQYF
.	.	TRBV5-6	TRBJ1-1	TGTGCCAGCAGCTTACAGGGTTCTGAAGCTTTCTTT	CASSLQGSEAFF
TRBD2	.	TRBV20-1	TRBJ2-1	TGCAGTGCTAATGAGCGGGGGGCCTTCAATGAGCAGTTCTTC	CSANERGAFNEQFF
.	.	TRBV18	TRBJ2-2	TGTGCCAGCTCACCCACCGCTTTAGGGACATCCACCGGGGAGCTGTTTTTT	CASSPTALGTSTGELFF
TRBD1	.	TRBV24-1	TRBJ2-7	TGTGCCACCAGTGATCCAGGACAGGACCGCAACGAGCAGTACTTC	CATSDPGQDRNEQYF
TRBD2	.	TRBV7-3	TRBJ2-3	TGTGCCAGCAGGCCGGGCGGGAGTCGTACAGATACGCAGTATTTT	CASRPGGSRTDTQYF
.	.	TRBV18	TRBJ1-2	TGTGCCAGCTCTTCCGGACAGCGTGGCTACACCTTC	CASSSGQRGYTF
.	.	TRBV15	TRBJ2-2	TGTGCCACCAGCAGGGCTTTAGGAGGGGTGAACACCGGGGAGCTGTTTTTT	CATSRALGGVNTGELFF
.	.	TRBV9	TRBJ1-2	TGTGCCAGCAGCGTAGGGGAGTCCCCGGGCTATGGCTACACCTTC	CASSVGESPGYGYTF
TRBD1	.	TRBV27	TRBJ1-4	TGTGCCAGCAGTTTATATCGGGACAGGGGCGGTGAAAAACTGTTTTTT	CASSLYRDRGGEKLFF
.	once	TRBV27	TRBJ2-7	TGTGCCAGCAGTTTATTGGGGGCAGAGCCCTACGAGCAGTACTTC	CASSLLGAEPYEQYF
.	.	TRBV12-5	TRBJ2-3	TGTGCTAGTGGCCAGGGCACAGATACGCAGTATTTT	CASGQGTDTQYF
TRBD1	.	TRBV10-3	TRBJ1-5	TGTGCCATCAGTGAGCCTCCGGGACAGGTAAAACAGCCCCAGCATTTT	CAISEPPGQVKQPQHF
.	.	TRBV3-1/TRBV3-2	TRBJ2-7	TGTGCCAGCAGCCTCTTCTACGAGCAGTACTTC	CASSLFYEQYF
.	.	TRBV2	TRBJ1-5	TGTGCCAGCAGTGGCCGAGCTCTACAGCCCCAGCATTTT	CASSGRALQPQHF
.	.	TRBV5-1	TRBJ1-6	TGCGCCAGCAGCTTGGCTTCCGAAACTCATTCACCCCTCCACTTT	CASSLASETHSPLHF
TRBD2	.	TRBV5-6	TRBJ2-7	TGTGCCAGCAGCTTAAGCGGGGGCTCCTACGAGCAGTACTTC	CASSLSGGSYEQYF
TRBD1	.	TRBV10-3	TRBJ1-2	TGTGCCATCAGTGAGTCGCTTCGGGACAGGGGCGCTAGCTACACCTTC	CAISESLRDRGASYTF
TRBD1	.	TRBV7-2	TRBJ1-6	TGTGCCAGCAGCACCTCAGGGGGCCCTAATTCACCCCTCCACTTT	CASSTSGGPNSPLHF
TRBD1	.	TRBV27	TRBJ2-1	TGTGCCAGCAGTTTTTTGCCGGGACAGGGAAGCGGGAACAATGAGCAGTTCTTC	CASSFLPGQGSGNNEQFF
TRBD2	.	TRBV10-3	TRBJ2-5	TGTGCCATCAGTGAGCCGACTAGCGGTTCCAGGGAAGAGACCCAGTACTTC	CAISEPTSGSREETQYF
.	.	TRBV10-3	TRBJ1-2	TGTGCCATCAGTGAGGCCCAGGGCTATGGCTACACCTTC	CAISEAQGYGYTF
.	.	TRBV7-9	TRBJ1-6	TGTGCCAGCAGCGCCCCGGGGACCTATAATTCACCCCTCCACTTT	CASSAPGTYNSPLHF
TRBD1	.	TRBV6-5	TRBJ2-7	TGTGCCAGCAGTTACACCTCGGGACAGGTCTTATACGAGCAGTACTTC	CASSYTSGQVLYEQYF
TRBD1	.	TRBV19	TRBJ2-7	TGTGCCAGTAAAACACAGGGGGCCCCTTACGAGCAGTACTTC	CASKTQGAPYEQYF
.	.	TRBV4-2	TRBJ1-4	TGTGCCAGCAGCCAAGATGGGCGCCAGCGGACTAATGAAAAACTGTTTTTT	CASSQDGRQRTNEKLFF
.	few	TRBV24-1	TRBJ1-6	TGTGCCACCAGCTCGGACGGGGATTCACCCCTCCACTTT	CATSSDGDSPLHF
TRBD1	.	TRBV5-3	TRBJ1-2	TGTGCCAGAAGCTCGCAGACAGGGGAAGTGAGGGGCTACACCTTC	CARSSQTGEVRGYTF
.	.	TRBV5-1	TRBJ2-7	TGCGCCAGCAGCTTGAGGCCAGGGTACGAGCAGTACTTC	CASSLRPGYEQYF
.	.	TRBV2	TRBJ1-2	TGTGCCAGCAACCGACAGTCTAACTATGGCTACACCTTC	CASNRQSNYGYTF
.	once	TRBV7-8	TRBJ2-7	TGTGCCAGCAGCCCCTCTGGGCGGGGGCGGAACGAGCAGTACTTC	CASSPSGRGRNEQYF
TRBD2	few	TRBV7-3	TRBJ2-5	TGTGCCAGCAGCTTAGTCCCCGGGGAGGGGGAGACCCAGTACTTC	CASSLVPGEGETQYF
.	.	TRBV5-6	TRBJ2-5	TGTGCCAGCAGCTTGGCCCCGGACTACTTGAAAGAGACCCAGTACTTC	CASSLAPDYLKETQYF
TRBD2	.	TRBV5-4	TRBJ2-7	TGTGCCAGCAGCCCCCGAGGGGGACTAGCGGGAGTAGCCTACGAGCAGTACTTC	CASSPRGGLAGVAYEQYF
.	few	TRBV2	TRBJ2-7	TGTGCCAGCAGGGGGGCTACCTACGAGCAGTACTTC	CASRGATYEQYF
TRBD1	once	TRBV7-3	TRBJ1-1	TGTGCCAGCAGCTTAACCCGACAGGGTGTCACTGAAGCTTTCTTT	CASSLTRQGVTEAFF
.	.	TRBV11-1	TRBJ2-1	TGTGCCAGCAGCTTAGCCGGGAGCTCCTACAATGAGCAGTTCTTC	CASSLAGSSYNEQFF
.	.	TRBV5-1	TRBJ2-7	TGCGCCAGCAGCAGGACAGCCACATCGTACGAGCAGTACTTC	CASSRTATSYEQYF
TRBD1	.	TRBV28	TRBJ2-7	TGTGCCAGCAGTTTTACCGGGACAGGGGGCTACGAGCAGTACTTC	CASSFTGTGGYEQYF